The present T cell receptor (beta chain) was sequenced within a study of T cells in Graves' hyperthyroidism and ophthalmopathy. Study-wide findings and caveats: Ophthalmopathy was model-predicted a median roughly 6.5 months pre-onset.

Amplified TCR beta CDR3 regions derived from RNA transcripts. A set of HTBI primers served as the primers for a first-round RT-PCR of the TCR CDR3. MiXCR, run by TCRdb on the multiplex PCR reads, gives a single entry per CDR3 protein. The data hold about 580,000 distinct CDR3 sequences, with about 43% observed a single time. This clonotype was picked up many times. What it binds is not known. The CDR3 extends over 12 amino acids. CDR1 SQVTM and CDR2 ANQGSEA come from the germline V gene. The study defined stable Graves' hyperthyroidism as no ophthalmopathy progression within 18 months. The source material was peripheral blood or thyroid tissue (not recorded which). This clonotype was sampled from a woman under 30 with Graves' hyperthyroidism. This chain joins TRBV29-1 and TRBJ1-5; 7 nucleotides match TRBD1. The CDR3 here is CSARQGYQPQHF. The CDR3 DNA reads as TGCAGTGCTAGACAGGGTTATCAGCCCCAGCATTTT.